The T cell receptor beta chain under discussion was sequenced for a study of blood T cell repertoires in COVID-19 (TCRdb year 2020). Regarding the research as a whole: The collaborator samples originated in the United States, Italy and Spain and spanned the acute and convalescent phases of COVID-19. The prospective study material was composed of cDNA or gDNA derived from T cells, B-cell-depleted T cells, or PBMCs. The dataset comprised deeply sampled blood TCRbeta repertoires from subjects exposed to, actively infected with, or recovered from COVID-19. A freely available public database, intended as a resource for researchers studying the immune response to SARS-CoV-2, is where the repertoires were released. The samples were drawn from two sources: the first 160 participants of the ongoing ImmuneRACE study, and fewer than 1,500 subjects contributed by 6 global collaborators. Sample metadata almost always included a de-identified subject ID, COVID-19 status, age in years and sex. HLA class I and class II types, where available, came from metadata supplied by the sample provider rather than from assay-based typing.

Beyond this particular receptor, the publication reports: The quantity of clinical and demographic metadata differed by source and by participant and was supplied without curation.

In the prospective study, participants were roughly 18 to 95 years old, resided in fewer than 25 geographic areas of the United States, and were enrolled through a virtual design. In the prospective study, participants were assigned to cohorts based on the clinical history participants reported in a screening survey and a study questionnaire. Recovered participants in ImmuneRACE Cohort 3 were defined as having two consecutive negative NP/OP PCR tests, clearance from a healthcare professional, or resolution of symptoms. In the prospective study, whole blood, serum and a nasopharyngeal or oropharyngeal swab were collected from each participant by mobile phlebotomists. Prospective study participants could optionally give additional blood draws and questionnaires over an approximately 2-month period. Before DNA extraction, blood samples from the prospective study were shipped at room temperature or frozen.

TCRbeta CDR3 regions were amplified from genomic DNA using the immunoSEQ Assay, a bias-controlled multiplex PCR. In the authors' own workflow: Nucleated cell counts per sample were estimated from amplification of reference gene primers within the assay. To quantify the absolute abundance of each unique TCRbeta CDR3 rearrangement, sequence reads were collapsed and filtered. For each sample, productive Simpson clonality was calculated by taking the square root of Simpson's diversity index across productive rearrangements. Here the immuneACCESS table is served through TCRdb, limited to in-frame sequences with V and J called. Missing clones are a known gap in these copies; in checked studies unresolved V genes cover under half, and the rest lacks a known reason. V, J and clone size are those of that table, while D and trimming were read from the DNA. A total of approximately 490,000 clones appear in this sample, about 85% of them only once. Clones ranked in the top ten supply around 0.64% of the sample.

On this clone: This receptor's antigen is unknown. No base quality information exists; no much larger clone differs at one position.

Sequencing was done on a sample of PBMCs or T cells enriched from blood (not recorded which). This sequence originates from a woman in her late teens or twenties who had recovered from COVID-19.

The CDR3 loop reads CASSSGVDRGDNYGYTF. The nucleotide sequence reads TGTGCCAGCAGCTCGGGGGTGGACAGGGGTGACAACTATGGCTACACCTTC. The sequence links TRBV5-4 to TRBJ1-2, with 9 middle bases fitting TRBD1. Here V drops 3 bases and J drops 2 bases, and the junction holds 11 bases not matched to any gene. CDR1 SGHNT and CDR2 YYREEE were looked up in the germline V gene (reference sequence). Reading from cysteine to phenylalanine, the CDR3 counts 17 amino acids. This entry keeps only the CDR3 DNA: 51 bases, framed from base 1.